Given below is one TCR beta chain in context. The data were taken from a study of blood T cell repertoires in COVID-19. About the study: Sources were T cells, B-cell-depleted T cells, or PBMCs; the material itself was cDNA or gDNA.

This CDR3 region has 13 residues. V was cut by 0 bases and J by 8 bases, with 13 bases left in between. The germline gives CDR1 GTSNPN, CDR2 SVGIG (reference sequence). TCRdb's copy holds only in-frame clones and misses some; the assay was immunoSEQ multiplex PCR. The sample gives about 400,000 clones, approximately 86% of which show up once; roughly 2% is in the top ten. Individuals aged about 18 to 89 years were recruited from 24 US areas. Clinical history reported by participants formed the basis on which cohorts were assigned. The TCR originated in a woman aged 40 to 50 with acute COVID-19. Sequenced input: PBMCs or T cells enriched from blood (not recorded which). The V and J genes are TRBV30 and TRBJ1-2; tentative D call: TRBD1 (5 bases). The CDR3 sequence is CAWSVEGLTGYTF. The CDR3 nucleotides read TGTGCCTGGAGTGTGGAGGGGTTGACCGGCTACACCTTC.